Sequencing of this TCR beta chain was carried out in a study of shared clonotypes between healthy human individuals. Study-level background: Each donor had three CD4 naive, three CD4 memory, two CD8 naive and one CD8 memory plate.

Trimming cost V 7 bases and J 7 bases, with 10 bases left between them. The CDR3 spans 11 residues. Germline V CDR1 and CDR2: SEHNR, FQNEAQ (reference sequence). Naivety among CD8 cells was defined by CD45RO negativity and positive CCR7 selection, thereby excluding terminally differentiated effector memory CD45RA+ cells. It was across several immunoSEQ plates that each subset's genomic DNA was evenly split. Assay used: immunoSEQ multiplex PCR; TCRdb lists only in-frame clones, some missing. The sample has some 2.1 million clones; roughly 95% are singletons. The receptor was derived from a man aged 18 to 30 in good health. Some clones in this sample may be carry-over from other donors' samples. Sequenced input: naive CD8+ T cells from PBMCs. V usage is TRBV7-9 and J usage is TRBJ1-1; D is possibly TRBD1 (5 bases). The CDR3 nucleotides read TGTGCCAGCACCGGGGACGGTGAAGCTTTCTTT. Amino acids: CASTGDGEAFF.